This TCR beta chain was sequenced for a study of technical replicates of blood from a handful of donors. Profiling relied on immunoSEQ multiplex PCR, and the TCRdb table lists in-frame clones only, not all of them. This repertoire shows under 90,000 clones, roughly 96% found once; its top ten account for more than 0.15%. The sample taken for sequencing was T cells isolated from PBMCs. This clonotype was sampled from a human donor in good health.

Here the CDR3 DNA reads TGCGCCAGCAGCCACGGTGACAGGGTTGATGCTTTCTTT. Translated, it gives CASSHGDRVDAFF. V and J are TRBV4-1 and TRBJ1-1, with TRBD1 matching over 7 bases. Germline CDR1 and CDR2: MGHRA and YSYEKL. CDR3 length: 13 residues. With V trimmed by 3 bases and J by 11 bases, 9 bases remained unmatched.